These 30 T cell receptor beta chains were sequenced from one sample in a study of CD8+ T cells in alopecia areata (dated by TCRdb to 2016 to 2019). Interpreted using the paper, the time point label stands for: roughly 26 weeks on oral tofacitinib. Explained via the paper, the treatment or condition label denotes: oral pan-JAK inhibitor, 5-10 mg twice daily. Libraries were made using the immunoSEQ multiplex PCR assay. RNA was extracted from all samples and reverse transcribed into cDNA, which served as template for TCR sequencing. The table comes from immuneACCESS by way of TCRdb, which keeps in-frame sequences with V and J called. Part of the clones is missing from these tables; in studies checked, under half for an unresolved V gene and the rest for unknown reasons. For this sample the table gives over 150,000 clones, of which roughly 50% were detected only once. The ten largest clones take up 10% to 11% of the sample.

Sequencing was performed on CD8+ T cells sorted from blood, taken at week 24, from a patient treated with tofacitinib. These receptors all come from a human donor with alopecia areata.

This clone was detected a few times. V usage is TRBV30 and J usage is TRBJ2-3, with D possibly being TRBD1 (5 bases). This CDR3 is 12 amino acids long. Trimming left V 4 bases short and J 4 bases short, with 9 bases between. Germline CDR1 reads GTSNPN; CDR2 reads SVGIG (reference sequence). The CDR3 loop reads CAWMVGADTQYF. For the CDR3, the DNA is TGTGCCTGGATGGTAGGGGCAGATACGCAGTATTTT.

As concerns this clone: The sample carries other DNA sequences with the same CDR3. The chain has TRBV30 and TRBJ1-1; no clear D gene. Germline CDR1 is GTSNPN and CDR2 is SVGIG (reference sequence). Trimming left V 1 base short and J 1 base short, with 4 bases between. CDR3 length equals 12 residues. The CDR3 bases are TGTGCCTGGAGTGCCGGGAACACTGAAGCTTTCTTT. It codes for CAWSAGNTEAFF.

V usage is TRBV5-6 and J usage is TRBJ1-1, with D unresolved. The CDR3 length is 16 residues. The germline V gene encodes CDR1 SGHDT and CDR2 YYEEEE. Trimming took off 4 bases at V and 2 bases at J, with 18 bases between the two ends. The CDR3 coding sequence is TGTGCCAGCAGCATCCAGACCGTAAACCCCAACACTGAAGCTTTCTTT. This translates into CASSIQTVNPNTEAFF.

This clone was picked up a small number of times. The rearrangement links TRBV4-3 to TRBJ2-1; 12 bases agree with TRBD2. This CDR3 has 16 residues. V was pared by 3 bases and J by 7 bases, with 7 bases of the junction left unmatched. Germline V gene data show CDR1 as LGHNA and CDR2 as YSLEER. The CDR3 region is CASSHPASGGANEQFF. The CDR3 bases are TGCGCCAGCAGCCACCCTGCTAGCGGGGGGGCGAATGAGCAGTTCTTC.

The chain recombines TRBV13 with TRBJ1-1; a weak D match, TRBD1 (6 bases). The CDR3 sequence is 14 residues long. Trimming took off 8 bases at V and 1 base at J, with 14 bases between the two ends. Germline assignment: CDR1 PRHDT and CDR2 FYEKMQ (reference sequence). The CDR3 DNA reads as TGTGCCAGCGTCAAGGGGACAACGAACACTGAAGCTTTCTTT. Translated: CASVKGTTNTEAFF.

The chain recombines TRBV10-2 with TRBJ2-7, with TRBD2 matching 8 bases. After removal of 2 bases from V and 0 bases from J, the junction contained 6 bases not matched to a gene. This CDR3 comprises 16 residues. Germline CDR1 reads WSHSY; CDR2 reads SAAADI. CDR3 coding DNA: TGCGCCAGCAGTGAGATGGTAGCGGGGAGCTCCTACGAGCAGTACTTC. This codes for CASSEMVAGSSYEQYF.

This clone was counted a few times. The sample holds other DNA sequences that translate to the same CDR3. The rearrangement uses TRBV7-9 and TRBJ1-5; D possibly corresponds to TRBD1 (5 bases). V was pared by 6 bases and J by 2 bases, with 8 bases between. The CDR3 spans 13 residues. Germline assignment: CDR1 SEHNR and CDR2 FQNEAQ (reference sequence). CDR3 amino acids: CASSTGGNQPQHF. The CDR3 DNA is TGTGCCAGCAGTACAGGAGGCAATCAGCCCCAGCATTTT. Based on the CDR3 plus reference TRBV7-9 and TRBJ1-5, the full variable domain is DTGVSQNPRHKITKRGQNVTFRCDPISEHNRLYWYRQTLGQGPEFLTYFQNEAQLEKSRLLSDRFSAERPKGSFSTLEIQRTEQGDSAMYLCASSTGGNQPQHFGDGTRLSIL.

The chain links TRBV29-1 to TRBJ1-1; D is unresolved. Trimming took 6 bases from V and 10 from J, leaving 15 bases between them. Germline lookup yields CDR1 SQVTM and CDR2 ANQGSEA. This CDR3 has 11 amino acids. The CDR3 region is CSVALGWGAFF. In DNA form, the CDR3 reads TGCAGCGTGGCCCTTGGGTGGGGAGCTTTCTTT.

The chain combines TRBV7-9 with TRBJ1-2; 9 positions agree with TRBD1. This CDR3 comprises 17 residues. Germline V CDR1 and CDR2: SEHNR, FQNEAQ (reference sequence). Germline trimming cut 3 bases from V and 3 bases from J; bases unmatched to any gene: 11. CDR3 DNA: TGTGCCAGCAGCTTCCCGGGACAGGGAAGTAGGGACTATGGCTACACCTTC. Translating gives CASSFPGQGSRDYGYTF.

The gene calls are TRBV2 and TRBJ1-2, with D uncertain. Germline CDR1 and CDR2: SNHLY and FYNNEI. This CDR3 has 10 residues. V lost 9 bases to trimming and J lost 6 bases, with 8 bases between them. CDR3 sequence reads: CARGRHGYTF. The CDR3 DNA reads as TGTGCCAGAGGAAGGCATGGCTACACCTTC.

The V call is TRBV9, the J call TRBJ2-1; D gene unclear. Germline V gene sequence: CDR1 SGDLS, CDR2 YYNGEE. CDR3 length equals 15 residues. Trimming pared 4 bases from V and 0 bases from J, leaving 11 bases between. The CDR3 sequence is CASSPDWVSYNEQFF. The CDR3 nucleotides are TGTGCCAGCAGCCCCGACTGGGTCTCCTACAATGAGCAGTTCTTC. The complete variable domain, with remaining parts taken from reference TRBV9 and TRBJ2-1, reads DSGVTQTPKHLITATGQRVTLRCSPRSGDLSVYWYQQSLDQGLQFLIQYYNGEERAKGNILERFSAQQFPDLHSELNLSSLELGDSALYFCASSPDWVSYNEQFFGPGTRLTVL.

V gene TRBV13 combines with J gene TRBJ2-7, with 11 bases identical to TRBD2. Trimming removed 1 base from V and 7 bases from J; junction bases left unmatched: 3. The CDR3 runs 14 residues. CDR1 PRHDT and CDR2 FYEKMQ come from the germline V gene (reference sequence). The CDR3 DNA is TGTGCCAGCAGCTTAGAGGGACTAGCGGAGGAGCAGTACTTC. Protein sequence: CASSLEGLAEEQYF.

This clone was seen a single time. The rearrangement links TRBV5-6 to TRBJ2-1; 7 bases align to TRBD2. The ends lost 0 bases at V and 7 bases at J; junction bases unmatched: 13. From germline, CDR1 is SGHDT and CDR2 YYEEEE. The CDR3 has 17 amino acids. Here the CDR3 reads CASSLESSSGTSNEQFF. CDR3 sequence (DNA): TGTGCCAGCAGCTTGGAAAGTTCGAGCGGGACTTCTAATGAGCAGTTCTTC.

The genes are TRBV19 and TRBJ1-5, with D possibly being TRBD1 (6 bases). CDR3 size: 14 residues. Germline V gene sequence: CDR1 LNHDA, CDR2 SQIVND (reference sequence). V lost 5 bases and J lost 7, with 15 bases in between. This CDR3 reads CASSGAGAYQPQHF. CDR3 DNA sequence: TGTGCCAGTAGTGGGGCAGGGGCGTACCAGCCCCAGCATTTT.

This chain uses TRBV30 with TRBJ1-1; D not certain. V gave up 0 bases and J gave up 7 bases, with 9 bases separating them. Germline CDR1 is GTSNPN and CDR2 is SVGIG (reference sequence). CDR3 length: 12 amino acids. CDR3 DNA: TGTGCCTGGAGTGTACGTAGGGATGAAGCTTTCTTT. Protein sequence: CAWSVRRDEAFF.

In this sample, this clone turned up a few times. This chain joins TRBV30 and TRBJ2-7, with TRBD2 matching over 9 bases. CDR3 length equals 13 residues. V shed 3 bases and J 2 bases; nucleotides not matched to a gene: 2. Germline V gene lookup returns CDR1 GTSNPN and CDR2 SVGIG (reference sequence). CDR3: CAWRTSGTYEQYF. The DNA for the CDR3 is TGTGCCTGGAGGACTAGCGGTACCTACGAGCAGTACTTC.

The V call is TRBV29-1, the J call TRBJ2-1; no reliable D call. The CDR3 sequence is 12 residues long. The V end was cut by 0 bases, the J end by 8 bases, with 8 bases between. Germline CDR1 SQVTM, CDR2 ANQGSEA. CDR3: CSVEDSVYEQFF. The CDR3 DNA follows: TGCAGCGTTGAAGATTCCGTTTATGAGCAGTTCTTC.

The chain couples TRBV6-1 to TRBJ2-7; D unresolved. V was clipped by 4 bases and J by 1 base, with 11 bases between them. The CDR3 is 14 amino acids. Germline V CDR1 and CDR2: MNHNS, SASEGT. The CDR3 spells CASSGHDYSYEQYF. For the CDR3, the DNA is TGTGCCAGCAGTGGACACGATTATTCCTACGAGCAGTACTTC.

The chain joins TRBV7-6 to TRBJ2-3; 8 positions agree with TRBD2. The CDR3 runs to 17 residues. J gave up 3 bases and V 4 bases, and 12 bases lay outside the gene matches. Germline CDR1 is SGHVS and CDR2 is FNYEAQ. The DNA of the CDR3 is TGTGCCAGCAGCTCCTTGGGACGGGGGGGCCAGACAGATACGCAGTATTTT. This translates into CASSSLGRGGQTDTQYF.

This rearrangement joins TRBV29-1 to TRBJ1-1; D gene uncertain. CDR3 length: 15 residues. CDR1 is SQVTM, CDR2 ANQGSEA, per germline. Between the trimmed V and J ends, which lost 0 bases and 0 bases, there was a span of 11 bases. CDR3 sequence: CSVEESHSMNTEAFF. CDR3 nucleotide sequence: TGCAGCGTTGAAGAATCGCACAGTATGAACACTGAAGCTTTCTTT.

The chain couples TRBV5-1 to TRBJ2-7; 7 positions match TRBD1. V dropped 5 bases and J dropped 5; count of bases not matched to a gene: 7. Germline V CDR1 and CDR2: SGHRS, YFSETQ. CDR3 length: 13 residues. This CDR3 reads CASRYRDSNEQYF. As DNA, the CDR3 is TGCGCCAGCAGGTATAGGGACAGCAACGAGCAGTACTTC. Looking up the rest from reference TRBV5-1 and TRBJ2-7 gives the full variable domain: KAGVTQTPRYLIKTRGQQVTLSCSPISGHRSVSWYQQTPGQGLQFLFEYFSETQRNKGNFPGRFSGRQFSNSRSEMNVSTLELGDSALYLCASRYRDSNEQYFGPGTRLTVT.

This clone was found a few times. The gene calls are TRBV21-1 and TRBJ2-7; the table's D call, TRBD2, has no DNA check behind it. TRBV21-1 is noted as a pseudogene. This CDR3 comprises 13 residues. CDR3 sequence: CASSKGLGYEQYF. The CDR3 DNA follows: TGTGCCAGCAGCAAAGGCCTAGGTTACGAGCAGTACTTC.

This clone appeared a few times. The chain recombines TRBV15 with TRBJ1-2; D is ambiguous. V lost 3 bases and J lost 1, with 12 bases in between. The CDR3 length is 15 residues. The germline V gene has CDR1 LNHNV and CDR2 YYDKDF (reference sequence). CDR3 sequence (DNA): TGTGCCACCAGCAGGAACAGAAACCTTAACTATGGCTACACCTTC. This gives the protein CATSRNRNLNYGYTF. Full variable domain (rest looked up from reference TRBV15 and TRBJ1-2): DAMVIQNPRYQVTQFGKPVTLSCSQTLNHNVMYWYQQKSSQAPKLLFHYYDKDFNNEADTPDNFQSRRPNTSFCFLDIRSPGLGDTAMYLCATSRNRNLNYGYTFGSGTRLTVV.

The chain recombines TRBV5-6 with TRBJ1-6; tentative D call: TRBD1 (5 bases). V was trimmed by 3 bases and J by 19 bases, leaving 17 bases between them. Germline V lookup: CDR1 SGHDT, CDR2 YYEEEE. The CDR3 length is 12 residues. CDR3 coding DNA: TGTGCCAGCAGCTCCGGAGGACAAAATGTTCACTTT. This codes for CASSSGGQNVHF.

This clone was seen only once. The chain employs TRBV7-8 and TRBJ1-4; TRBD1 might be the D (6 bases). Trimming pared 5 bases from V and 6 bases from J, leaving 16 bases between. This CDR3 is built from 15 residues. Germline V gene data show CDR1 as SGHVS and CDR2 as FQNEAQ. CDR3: CASSVNRDRDEKLFF. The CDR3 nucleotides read TGTGCCAGCAGCGTAAACAGGGATCGAGATGAAAAACTGTTTTTT.

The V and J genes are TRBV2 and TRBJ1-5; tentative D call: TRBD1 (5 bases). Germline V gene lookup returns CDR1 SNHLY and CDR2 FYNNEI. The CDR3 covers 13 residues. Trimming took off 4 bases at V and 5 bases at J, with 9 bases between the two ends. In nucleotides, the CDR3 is TGTGCCAGCAGTGCGTCAGGGTATCAGCCCCAGCATTTT. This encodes CASSASGYQPQHF.

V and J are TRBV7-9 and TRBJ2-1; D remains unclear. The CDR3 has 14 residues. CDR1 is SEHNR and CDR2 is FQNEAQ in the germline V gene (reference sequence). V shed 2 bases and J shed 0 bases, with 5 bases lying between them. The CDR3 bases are TGTGCCAGCAGCTTATCTGGCTCCTACAATGAGCAGTTCTTC. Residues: CASSLSGSYNEQFF.

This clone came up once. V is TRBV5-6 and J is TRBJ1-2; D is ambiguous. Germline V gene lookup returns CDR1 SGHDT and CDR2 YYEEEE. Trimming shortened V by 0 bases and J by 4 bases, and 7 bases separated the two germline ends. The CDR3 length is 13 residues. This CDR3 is CASSLGAGYGYTF. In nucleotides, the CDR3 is TGTGCCAGCAGCTTGGGGGCAGGCTATGGCTACACCTTC.

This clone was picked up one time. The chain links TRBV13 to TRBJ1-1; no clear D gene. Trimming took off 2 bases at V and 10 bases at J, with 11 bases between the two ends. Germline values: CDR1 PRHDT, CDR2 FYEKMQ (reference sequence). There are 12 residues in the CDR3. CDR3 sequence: CASSLRSRGAFF. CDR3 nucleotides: TGTGCCAGCAGCTTAAGGAGTAGAGGAGCTTTCTTT.

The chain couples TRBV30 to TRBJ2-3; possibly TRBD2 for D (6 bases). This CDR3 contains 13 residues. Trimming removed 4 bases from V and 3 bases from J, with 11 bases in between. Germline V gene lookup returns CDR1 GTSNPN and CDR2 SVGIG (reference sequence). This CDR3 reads CAWTLGLTDTQYF. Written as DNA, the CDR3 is TGTGCCTGGACCCTGGGACTGACAGATACGCAGTATTTT.